The next 7 T cell receptor beta chains were all read from a single sample in a study of T cells in Graves' hyperthyroidism and ophthalmopathy. It was RNA transcripts that yielded the amplified TCR beta CDR3 regions. HTBI primers were the set used in a first-round RT-PCR of the TCR CDR3. Via MiXCR, TCRdb re-called the multiplex PCR reads, giving one row per CDR3 protein. The profile shows about 400,000 distinct CDR3 sequences, under 15% of them singletons. Input material: blood. These receptor sequences come from a woman in her 30s with Graves' hyperthyroidism.

This clonotype was recorded at least ten times. V usage is TRBV28 and J usage is TRBJ2-3, with D possibly called TRBD1 or TRBD2 (6 bases each). Germline CDR1 reads MDHEN; CDR2 reads SYDVKM. The CDR3 runs to 17 residues. V shed 6 bases and J shed 0 bases, with 19 bases lying between them. The CDR3 bases are TGTGCCAGCAGGGGCGTAGGGGGGTCGCTTAGCACAGATACGCAGTATTTT. Translation gives CASRGVGGSLSTDTQYF.

The chain carries TRBV18 and TRBJ1-2; unclear D gene. Trimming stripped 2 bases from V and 4 bases from J, with 20 bases between. The CDR3 totals 17 residues. Germline V gene lookup returns CDR1 KGHSH and CDR2 LQKENI. CDR3 in amino acids: CASSPMRPRISGYGYTF. Written as DNA, the CDR3 is TGTGCCAGCTCACCAATGCGGCCTCGAATAAGTGGCTATGGCTACACCTTC.

This clonotype was observed a few times. V gene TRBV7-2 combines with J gene TRBJ2-7; 9 bases align to TRBD2. V lost 5 bases, J lost 2 bases, and 4 bases stayed unmatched. The V gene's germline CDR1 is SGHTA and CDR2 FQGNSA. This CDR3 region has 14 residues. Here the CDR3 DNA reads TGTGCCAGCAGCCCTATAGCGGGAGCCTACGAGCAGTACTTC. This encodes CASSPIAGAYEQYF.

This rearrangement joins TRBV27 to TRBJ2-2; TRBD2 matches 8 bases. Germline CDR1 reads MNHEY; CDR2 reads SMNVEV (reference sequence). CDR3 length equals 15 residues. V trimming: 3 bases; J trimming: 6 bases; junction bases outside the gene matches: 6. This CDR3 is CASSFGGRWSGELFF. The CDR3 DNA is TGTGCCAGCAGTTTCGGCGGGAGGTGGTCCGGGGAGCTGTTTTTT.

At least ten counts were recorded for this clonotype. The chain combines TRBV7-9 with TRBJ2-5; D is perhaps TRBD2 (5 bases). Germline CDR1 and CDR2: SEHNR and FQNEAQ (reference sequence). V dropped 1 base and J dropped 5 bases, with 14 bases sitting between them. The CDR3 loop spans 15 amino acids. The CDR3 coding sequence is TGTGCCAGCAGCTTAGGTCAGAGGGTAACGGAGACCCAGTACTTC. It is translated as CASSLGQRVTETQYF.

This clonotype showed up just a few times. The rearrangement uses TRBV5-1 and TRBJ2-1, with TRBD1 identical over 10 bases. CDR1 is SGHRS, CDR2 YFSETQ, per germline. The CDR3 length is 15 residues. After removal of 7 bases from V and 6 bases from J, the junction contained 10 bases not matched to a gene. The CDR3 bases are TGCGCCAGCCTCCCTATGACAGGGGGCGCCAATGAGCAGTTCTTC. Protein sequence: CASLPMTGGANEQFF.

The chain employs TRBV24-1 and TRBJ2-5, with D possibly being TRBD1 (6 bases). V lost 2 bases and J lost 2, with 8 bases in between. Per the germline V gene, CDR1 is KGHDR and CDR2 is SFDVKD. CDR3 size: 14 residues. CDR3 protein: CATSDSRGQETQYF. The CDR3 nucleotides are TGTGCCACCAGTGATTCAAGGGGGCAAGAGACCCAGTACTTC.